The next 17 T cell receptor beta chains were all read from a single sample in a study of blood T cells in healthy people across ages. Primers used in a second PCR of about 6 to 11 cycles were a sample-barcoded 5' primer and a J-beta primer mix. TCRdb reprocessed the 5' RACE reads with MiXCR, giving one entry per CDR3 protein. The sample lists around 2 million distinct CDR3 sequences, 39% seen once, with under 25% in the top ten. The sequencing sample was made of blood. Receptors originate from a human donor in good health.

The J gene is TRBJ2-7, the V gene TRBV28; 7 bases line up with TRBD1. Trimming removed 8 bases from V and 6 bases from J; junction bases left unmatched: 7. Germline CDR1 MDHEN, CDR2 SYDVKM. The CDR3 sequence is 12 residues long. The CDR3 region has the DNA TGTGCCAGCGTTGGACAGGTGGGCGAGCAGTACTTC. As protein: CASVGQVGEQYF.

J is TRBJ2-3 and V is TRBV29-1, with a weak D call TRBD2 (5 bases). V was pared by 7 bases and J by 3 bases, with 14 bases between. CDR1 is SQVTM and CDR2 is ANQGSEA in the germline V gene. The CDR3 loop spans 13 amino acids. Here the CDR3 reads CSAKRSVTDTQYF. DNA of the CDR3: TGCAGCGCCAAACGTAGCGTGACAGATACGCAGTATTTT.

The chain uses TRBV5-1 and TRBJ1-2; possibly TRBD1 for D (5 bases). The ends were cut back, 0 bases at V and 0 bases at J, with 18 bases in the middle. The CDR3 loop spans 18 amino acids. The germline gives CDR1 SGHRS, CDR2 YFSETQ. CDR3 in DNA: TGCGCCAGCAGCTTGGATCCAGGGCGTTACTTAGCTAACTATGGCTACACCTTC. Translation gives CASSLDPGRYLANYGYTF.

This clonotype came up once. The rearrangement uses TRBV10-2 and TRBJ1-2, with D uncertain. The germline V and J ends were trimmed by 0 bases and 4 bases, with 9 bases remaining between them. Germline-derived CDR1 and CDR2 are WSHSY and SAAADI. CDR3 length: 14 residues. CDR3 residues: CASSESGAPYGYTF. Here the CDR3 DNA reads TGCGCCAGCAGTGAGTCAGGAGCCCCCTATGGCTACACCTTC.

The sample holds a few counts of this clonotype. The chain links TRBV29-1 to TRBJ2-1; 8 bases match TRBD2. After removal of 2 bases from V and 2 bases from J, the junction contained 11 bases not matched to a gene. The germline V gene has CDR1 SQVTM and CDR2 ANQGSEA. The CDR3 is 17 amino acids. This CDR3 is CSVEWWGSGGPYNEQFF. The CDR3 bases are TGCAGCGTTGAATGGTGGGGGAGCGGGGGACCCTACAATGAGCAGTTCTTC.

This clonotype was observed a few times. The rearrangement joins TRBV29-1 to TRBJ2-7; 8 bases match TRBD2. This CDR3 region has 13 residues. The germline CDR1 and CDR2 sequences are SQVTM and ANQGSEA. J was trimmed by 2 bases and V by 5 bases; bases with no gene match: 5. The CDR3 reads CSVRGGSTYEQYF. CDR3 sequence (DNA): TGCAGCGTTCGGGGGGGGTCAACCTACGAGCAGTACTTC.

This clonotype has just a few counts. This chain uses TRBV29-1 with TRBJ2-5; 8 positions agree with TRBD1. V dropped 2 bases and J dropped 3; count of bases not matched to a gene: 11. Germline V gives CDR1 SQVTM, CDR2 ANQGSEA. The CDR3 is 16 amino acids. The CDR3 bases are TGCAGCGTTGAACTCCACGGACAGGGTGGAAAAGAGACCCAGTACTTC. It encodes CSVELHGQGGKETQYF.

The chain couples TRBV12-3 or TRBV12-4 to TRBJ1-5; tentatively, D is TRBD1 (5 bases). Trimming took off 5 bases at V and 4 bases at J, with 15 bases between the two ends. The CDR3 loop spans 15 amino acids. This CDR3 is CASSATWDENQPQHF. CDR3 DNA sequence: TGTGCCAGCAGTGCGACATGGGACGAAAATCAGCCCCAGCATTTT.

The chain combines TRBV20-1 with TRBJ1-6; TRBD1 matches at 9 bases. V trimming: 3 bases; J trimming: 7 bases; junction bases outside the gene matches: 4. The germline CDR1 and CDR2 sequences are DFQATT and SNEGSKA (reference sequence). There are 14 residues in the CDR3. The CDR3 bases are TGCAGTGCTAGCGGACAGGGGAGAAATTCACCCCTCCACTTT. Its protein product is CSASGQGRNSPLHF.

The chain combines TRBV9 with TRBJ1-1; D unclear. The CDR3 consists of 14 residues. Per the germline V gene, CDR1 is SGDLS and CDR2 is YYNGEE. Deletions cut 2 bases from V and 5 bases from J, with 13 bases between. CDR3 amino acids: CASSVGLGITEAFF. The CDR3 nucleotides read TGTGCCAGCAGCGTGGGGTTGGGTATAACTGAAGCTTTCTTT.

This clonotype has a count of ten or more. The V gene is TRBV7-2, the J gene TRBJ2-3; 10 bases are a match to TRBD2. The CDR3 spans 15 residues. In germline, CDR1 is SGHTA, CDR2 FQGNSA. V dropped 6 bases and J dropped 6; count of bases not matched to a gene: 9. The CDR3 sequence: CASRLQRGGIDTQYF. Here the CDR3 DNA reads TGTGCCAGCAGGCTACAGCGGGGGGGCATCGATACGCAGTATTTT.

CDR3 region: CASTGTGSYYGYTF. DNA for the CDR3: TGTGCCAGCACCGGGACAGGGTCTTACTATGGCTACACCTTC. The V and J genes are TRBV7-2 and TRBJ1-2, with TRBD1 identical over 9 bases. The V segment lost 7 bases and the J segment 3 bases; nucleotides outside the gene matches: 6. CDR3 length: 14 residues. The germline V gene encodes CDR1 SGHTA and CDR2 FQGNSA.

A few counts support this clonotype. The CDR3 sequence: CASSLLVLTEAFF. Written as DNA, the CDR3 is TGTGCCAGCAGTTTGTTAGTCCTCACTGAAGCTTTCTTT. This chain uses TRBV12-3 or TRBV12-4 with TRBJ1-1; no definite D call. The CDR3 has 13 amino acids. Trimming took off 3 bases at V and 4 bases at J, with 9 bases between the two ends.

This rearrangement joins TRBV13 to TRBJ1-2; D not resolved. Germline V gene sequence: CDR1 PRHDT, CDR2 FYEKMQ (reference sequence). The V and J ends lost 2 bases and 0 bases respectively, with 10 bases between them. CDR3 length: 15 amino acids. In DNA, the CDR3 is TGTGCCAGCAGCTTAAGAGGGCCCTCTAACTATGGCTACACCTTC. Amino acid sequence: CASSLRGPSNYGYTF.

In the case of this clonotype: This clone may be a read error of a much larger clone one base away. V is TRBV27 and J is TRBJ1-2; D gene unclear. The germline V gene encodes CDR1 MNHEY and CDR2 SMNVEV (reference sequence). The CDR3 covers 13 residues. Here the CDR3 reads CAGSFRVGYGYTF. The CDR3 DNA reads TGTGCCGGCAGTTTTAGGGTGGGCTATGGCTACACCTTC.

The V gene is TRBV10-3, the J gene TRBJ2-5, with 9 positions matching TRBD1. V gave up 11 bases and J gave up 3 bases; unmatched junction bases: 4. CDR1 and CDR2 (germline): ENHRY, SYGVKD. The CDR3 has 12 residues. The CDR3 here is CAARTGEETQYF. Written as DNA, the CDR3 is TGTGCCGCCAGGACAGGGGAAGAGACCCAGTACTTC.

The gene calls are TRBV5-1 and TRBJ2-2; D is perhaps TRBD2 (5 bases). The V gene lost 0 bases and the J gene lost 0 bases, with 15 bases spanning the gap. The CDR3 sequence is 18 residues long. The V gene's germline CDR1 is SGHRS and CDR2 YFSETQ. CDR3 sequence (DNA): TGCGCCAGCAGCTTGGCAGGTGGTAGCGCGGCGAACACCGGGGAGCTGTTTTTT. Amino acids: CASSLAGGSAANTGELFF.